A selection of T cell receptor beta chains follows, all from one sample in a study of TIL therapy for anti-PD-1-resistant metastatic lung cancer. Profiling relied on immunoSEQ multiplex PCR, and the TCRdb table lists in-frame clones only, not all of them. The repertoire holds more than 20,000 clones, with 63% as singletons. Sequencing used tumor tissue, obtained at baseline. These receptors originate from a woman aged 30-85 years with non-small cell lung cancer. The CDR3 runs from the conserved cysteine through the conserved F or W. The order of the fields is J gene, clone size, D gene, V gene, CDR3 protein, CDR3 DNA. D genes are given only for firm matches. Some rows have no size entry. The others give once, few or many, or a class for an expanded clone.

TRBJ2-7 - TRBD1 TRBV7-2 CASSSWTGPYEQYF TGTGCCAGCAGCTCTTGGACAGGACCCTACGAGCAGTACTTC
TRBJ2-7 - - TRBV5-1 CASSLGLEQYF TGCGCCAGCAGCCTAGGACTCGAGCAGTACTTC
TRBJ2-3 - - TRBV6-1 CASSATGSAGLGTDTQYF TGTGCCAGCAGTGCGACAGGCTCGGCCGGGCTTGGCACAGATACGCAGTATTTT
TRBJ1-2 - TRBD1 TRBV30 CAWKLGTGGPYGYTF TGTGCCTGGAAACTTGGGACAGGGGGACCCTATGGCTACACCTTC
TRBJ2-7 - TRBD2 TRBV5-4 CASSDSGRASYEQYF TGTGCCAGCAGTGATAGCGGGAGGGCCTCCTACGAGCAGTACTTC
TRBJ2-1 - - TRBV16 CASSQSVASNEQFF TGTGCCAGCAGCCAATCCGTAGCCTCCAATGAGCAGTTCTTC
TRBJ1-2 once - TRBV6-6 CASGNTNYGYTF TGTGCCAGCGGAAATACTAACTATGGCTACACCTTC
TRBJ1-5 - - TRBV23-1 CASSQSTPQPQHF TGCGCCAGCAGTCAATCCACTCCTCAGCCCCAGCATTTT
TRBJ1-2 few - TRBV5-4 CASSLDRAYGYTF TGTGCCAGCAGCTTGGACAGAGCCTATGGCTACACCTTC
TRBJ1-1 few TRBD1 TRBV28 CASSGGTEAFF TGTGCCAGCAGTGGGGGGACAGAGGCTTTCTTT
TRBJ1-2 - TRBD1 TRBV15 CATSGLPGTANPPRGGYTF TGTGCCACCAGCGGCCTTCCCGGGACAGCAAATCCCCCGAGGGGTGGCTACACCTTC
TRBJ2-7 - - TRBV29-1 CSGILFDGFSYEQYF TGCAGCGGAATACTATTCGACGGATTCTCCTACGAGCAGTACTTC
TRBJ1-1 - TRBD1 TRBV6-1 CASSESTGVQAFF TGTGCCAGCAGTGAATCGACAGGGGTGCAAGCTTTCTTT
TRBJ1-4 once TRBD1 TRBV29-1 CSGGDRVHEKLFF TGCAGTGGTGGGGACAGGGTACATGAAAAACTGTTTTTT
TRBJ1-3 - - TRBV30 CAWYPGTLSSGNTIYF TGTGCCTGGTACCCCGGGACGCTTAGCTCTGGAAACACCATATATTTT
TRBJ2-1 few - TRBV27 CASSLTPPSENNEQFF TGTGCCAGCAGTTTAACCCCGCCTAGCGAAAACAATGAGCAGTTCTTC
TRBJ1-2 - - TRBV19 CASNTGGGYGYTF TGTGCCAGTAACACCGGGGGCGGGTATGGCTACACCTTC
TRBJ1-2 - - TRBV7-6 CASSPTGNYGYTF TGTGCCAGCAGCCCGACGGGGAACTATGGCTACACCTTC
TRBJ2-7 few - TRBV12-2 CASRLARTGGPCEQYF TGTGCAAGTCGCTTAGCAAGGACGGGAGGGCCGTGCGAGCAGTACTTC
TRBJ1-2 - - TRBV29-1 CSGTESYGYTF TGCAGCGGAACGGAAAGCTATGGCTACACCTTC
TRBJ2-7 - TRBD1 TRBV7-9 CASSTLLQGAQYEQYF TGTGCCAGCAGCACCTTATTACAGGGGGCGCAATACGAGCAGTACTTC
TRBJ2-7 - - TRBV6-6 CASSRGQGGYEQYF TGTGCCAGCAGTCGGGGGCAGGGTGGGTACGAGCAGTACTTC
TRBJ2-5 - TRBD2 TRBV7-2 CASSLAGEGTQYF TGTGCCAGCAGCTTGGCGGGGGAAGGGACCCAGTACTTC
TRBJ1-2 few - TRBV30 CAWSEIDLHYTF TGTGCCTGGAGTGAGATTGACTTGCACTACACCTTC
TRBJ1-1 - - TRBV4-1 CASSLRISKNTEAFF TGCGCCAGCAGCCTCCGGATTAGCAAAAACACTGAAGCTTTCTTT
TRBJ2-7 few - TRBV5-1 CASRRTDLYEQYF TGCGCCAGCAGAAGGACAGACCTCTACGAGCAGTACTTC
TRBJ1-1 - TRBD1 TRBV6-1 CASREQGVAFF TGTGCCAGCAGGGAGCAGGGGGTAGCTTTCTTT
TRBJ2-7 - - TRBV30 CAWSHPDSLSYEQYF TGTGCCTGGAGTCACCCGGACAGCCTATCCTACGAGCAGTACTTC
TRBJ1-1 - - TRBV30 CAWSVAREAFF TGTGCCTGGAGTGTGGCGAGGGAAGCTTTCTTT